This record covers a single T cell receptor beta chain. No antigen is known for it. The V and J ends lost 2 bases and 7 bases, in that order; junction bases with no gene match: 6. Germline assignment: CDR1 LGHDT and CDR2 YNNKEL (reference sequence). The CDR3 spans 15 residues. This record comes from a study of vaccination effects on CD4 cells after COVID-19. For the study at large: Post-vaccine sample collection fell at a median of 72 days after the second dose. Study-wide points: Convalescent patients were few in the study, and early post-infection timepoints were absent.

Antigen-specific CD4+ T cell clonotypes were called by their expansion after viral peptide-pool culture in ViraFEST. Investigators separated out CD4+ T cells once approximately 11 days of culture had passed. Participants completed two doses of the BNT162b2 or mRNA-1273 vaccine. Sequenced by immunoSEQ multiplex PCR; TCRdb stores in-frame clones only, minus some. Of tens of thousands of clones listed, roughly four fifths are singletons. The sequence derives from a human donor who received a COVID-19 vaccine. Some clones in this sample may be carry-over from other donors' samples. This rearrangement joins TRBV3-1 (or the pseudogene TRBV3-2) to TRBJ1-4; 8 bases line up with TRBD1. The material was CD4+ T cells from PBMCs cultured with HCoV-NL63 spike peptides, obtained after COVID-19 vaccination. CDR3 sequence: CASSQPGQGSEKLFF. The CDR3 DNA reads as TGTGCCAGCAGCCAACCCGGACAGGGAAGTGAAAAACTGTTTTTT.